These 21 T cell receptor beta chains originate from one sample sequenced in a study of T cells in Graves' hyperthyroidism and ophthalmopathy. The TCR beta CDR3 regions underwent amplification using RNA transcripts as the source. The HTBI primer set served for first-round RT-PCR of the TCR CDR3. Using its own MiXCR run on the multiplex PCR reads, TCRdb lists one record per CDR3 protein. The sample lists approximately 640,000 distinct CDR3 sequences, about 18% seen once, with roughly a sixth in the top ten. The sequenced material came from blood. The receptor set was obtained from a man over 45 with Graves' hyperthyroidism.

This clonotype has a count of ten or more. The gene calls are TRBV6-1 and TRBJ1-1; the D is unclear. Germline CDR1 reads MNHNS; CDR2 reads SASEGT. Trimming took off 2 bases at V and 0 bases at J, with 10 bases between the two ends. CDR3 length equals 15 residues. DNA of the CDR3: TGTGCCAGCAGTGAATTGGCAGCTTTGAACACTGAAGCTTTCTTT. The encoded protein is CASSELAALNTEAFF.

This clonotype was counted at least ten times. The chain links TRBV27 to TRBJ2-5; TRBD2 aligns across 14 bases. V lost 5 bases, J lost 4 bases, and 12 bases stayed unmatched. CDR1 MNHEY and CDR2 SMNVEV come from the germline V gene (reference sequence). This CDR3 contains 18 residues. The CDR3 bases are TGTGCCAGCAGTCCCTTGGGACTAGCGGGAGCTATAGGAGAGACCCAGTACTTC. Its protein is CASSPLGLAGAIGETQYF.

Ten or more counts support this clonotype. The chain carries TRBV12-3 or TRBV12-4 and TRBJ1-2; D is perhaps TRBD1 (6 bases). This CDR3 comprises 15 residues. Trimming took off 1 base at V and 8 bases at J, with 17 bases between the two ends. CDR3 bases: TGTGCCAGCAGTTTAGTTCTACGGGGGCTGGGGGGCTACACCTTC. Translating it yields CASSLVLRGLGGYTF.

In this sample, this clonotype turned up many times. The chain uses TRBV27 and TRBJ1-2, with D tentatively TRBD1 (5 bases). There are 13 residues in the CDR3. The V gene lost 5 bases and the J gene lost 6 bases, with 13 bases spanning the gap. Looked up from germline, CDR1 is MNHEY and CDR2 is SMNVEV (reference sequence). CDR3 amino acids: CASSGARVDGYTF. The CDR3 DNA reads TGTGCCAGCAGTGGCGCCAGGGTTGATGGCTACACCTTC.

This clonotype came up many times. The rearrangement uses TRBV10-3 and TRBJ2-7, with D possibly TRBD1 on 9 matching bases. V lost 0 bases, J lost 4 bases, and 25 bases lay in between. This CDR3 spans 19 amino acids. CDR1 is ENHRY, CDR2 SYGVKD, per germline. This CDR3 is CAISESSGTGKAGAYEQYF. The CDR3 nucleotides read TGTGCCATCAGTGAGTCGAGCGGGACAGGGAAAGCGGGAGCTTACGAGCAGTACTTC.

This clonotype was found many times. This chain's CDR3 is CASSLGAGVDEQFF. The CDR3 region has the DNA TGTGCCAGCAGCTTGGGTGCAGGGGTCGATGAGCAGTTCTTC. The chain joins TRBV7-8 to TRBJ2-1, with a tentative D call TRBD1 (6 bases). CDR3 length: 14 residues. CDR1 SGHVS and CDR2 FQNEAQ come from the germline V gene. V lost 3 bases and J 8 bases, leaving 14 bases between the germline ends.

The chain is built from TRBV15 and TRBJ2-7; 7 positions agree with TRBD1. Germline assignment: CDR1 LNHNV and CDR2 YYDKDF (reference sequence). CDR3 length: 14 residues. The ends lost 2 bases at V and 3 bases at J; junction bases unmatched: 4. CDR3 in amino acids: CATSRRQGGYEQYF. CDR3 nucleotides: TGTGCCACCAGCAGAAGACAGGGTGGCTACGAGCAGTACTTC.

This clonotype was detected many times. This chain uses TRBV2 with TRBJ2-7; 8 nucleotides agree with TRBD1. Germline V gene sequence: CDR1 SNHLY, CDR2 FYNNEI. The CDR3 has 15 residues. V shed 5 bases and J 3 bases; nucleotides not matched to a gene: 9. The CDR3 DNA follows: TGTGCCAGCAGTTCCGGACAGGGATATATCTACGAGCAGTACTTC. It yields the protein CASSSGQGYIYEQYF.

The table lists this clonotype with many counts. The chain is built from TRBV6-2 or TRBV6-3 and TRBJ2-2; D call uncertain. V gave up 6 bases and J gave up 6 bases, with 11 bases separating them. Germline V gives CDR1 MNHEY, CDR2 SVGEGT. The CDR3 covers 13 residues. CDR3: CASSHYPPGELFF. The CDR3 coding sequence is TGTGCCAGCAGCCATTATCCGCCCGGGGAGCTGTTTTTT.

The chain links TRBV20-1 to TRBJ2-5; perhaps TRBD1 as D (6 bases). Germline loops: CDR1 DFQATT, CDR2 SNEGSKA (reference sequence). The germline V and J ends were trimmed by 3 bases and 3 bases, with 14 bases remaining between them. The CDR3 runs to 14 residues. CDR3: CSASVLKGEETQYF. DNA for the CDR3: TGCAGTGCTAGTGTCCTTAAGGGGGAAGAGACCCAGTACTTC.

The CDR3 DNA reads as TGCGCCAGCAGCGGGTGGCTGGACGCGCCAACCAATGAGCAGTTCTTC. It codes for CASSGWLDAPTNEQFF. The rearrangement uses TRBV5-1 and TRBJ2-1, with D unresolved. CDR1 SGHRS and CDR2 YFSETQ come from the germline V gene. The V end was cut by 4 bases, the J end by 6 bases, with 20 bases between. The CDR3 extends over 16 amino acids.

This clonotype has only a few counts. Compared with germline, one end of the junction differs, possibly owing to a read error. This chain joins TRBV24-1 and TRBJ2-5; 9 bases are a match to TRBD1. This CDR3 contains 15 residues. CDR1 is KGHDR, CDR2 SFDVKD, per germline. The CDR3: CATSEPQGAGEAQYF. DNA of the CDR3: TGTGCCACCAGTGAACCACAGGGGGCTGGAGAGGCCCAGTACTTC.

This clonotype was seen ten or more times. The genes are TRBV12-3 or TRBV12-4 and TRBJ1-5; D call uncertain. Deletions cut 6 bases from V and 3 bases from J, with 15 bases between. The CDR3 runs to 15 residues. The chain's CDR3 is CASSPRSGDNQPQHF. The DNA of the CDR3 is TGTGCCAGCAGCCCTCGGAGTGGAGACAATCAGCCCCAGCATTTT.

Many counts were recorded for this clonotype. The rearrangement uses TRBV29-1 and TRBJ2-2; D is uncertain. Germline CDR1 and CDR2: SQVTM and ANQGSEA. V was trimmed by 2 bases and J by 6 bases, leaving 13 bases between them. CDR3 length equals 14 residues. CDR3 nucleotides: TGCAGCGTTGAAAGTGGTAGAGGCGCCGGGGAGCTGTTTTTT. Its protein product is CSVESGRGAGELFF.

The chain links TRBV28 to TRBJ2-5; 7 bases are a match to TRBD1. Germline V gene data show CDR1 as MDHEN and CDR2 as SYDVKM. The CDR3 has 12 residues. J gave up 14 bases and V 6 bases, and 12 bases lay outside the gene matches. DNA for the CDR3: TGTGCCAGCAGCCAATGGGAGACAGGGATCTACTTC. Its protein product is CASSQWETGIYF.

The chain has TRBV19 and TRBJ2-1; D is unresolved. Germline CDR1 is LNHDA and CDR2 is SQIVND (reference sequence). V was trimmed by 3 bases and J by 4 bases, leaving 10 bases between them. The length of the CDR3 is 14 residues. CDR3 sequence: CASSIYLIYNEQFF. DNA of the CDR3: TGTGCCAGTAGTATTTACCTAATTTACAATGAGCAGTTCTTC.

This clonotype showed up just a few times. V gene TRBV5-1 combines with J gene TRBJ2-1, with D perhaps TRBD1 (6 bases). This CDR3 spans 11 amino acids. Germline loops: CDR1 SGHRS, CDR2 YFSETQ. Trimming removed 4 bases from V and 15 bases from J, with 14 bases in between. The CDR3 loop reads CASSEGHERFF. As DNA, the CDR3 is TGCGCCAGCAGCGAGGGACACGAACGGTTCTTC.

This clonotype was recorded many times. V usage is TRBV28 and J usage is TRBJ1-2; TRBD1 might be the D (6 bases). V lost 8 bases, J lost 8 bases, and 21 bases lay in between. Germline CDR1 reads MDHEN; CDR2 reads SYDVKM. The CDR3 has 14 residues. The CDR3 loop is CASASAQEGQGYTF. In DNA form, the CDR3 reads TGTGCCAGCGCGTCCGCACAGGAGGGACAAGGCTACACCTTC.

This clonotype was seen many times. The V and J genes are TRBV12-3 or TRBV12-4 and TRBJ1-5, with D tentatively TRBD1 (5 bases). The V end lost 6 bases, the J end lost 1 base, and 13 bases lay between the germline ends. This CDR3 comprises 15 residues. CDR3 in DNA: TGTGCCAGCAGGATGCAGGGAGGAAGCAATCAGCCCCAGCATTTT. Protein: CASRMQGGSNQPQHF.

V is TRBV29-1 and J is TRBJ2-3, with 7 nucleotides matching TRBD2. The ends lost 3 bases at V and 3 bases at J; junction bases unmatched: 6. The germline V gene has CDR1 SQVTM and CDR2 ANQGSEA. CDR3 size: 14 residues. The CDR3 DNA follows: TGCAGCGTTGACGGGGGGATAGGGACAGATACGCAGTATTTT. It yields the protein CSVDGGIGTDTQYF.

The CDR3 sequence: CASSDPTGTFYEQYF. The CDR3 DNA is TGTGCCAGCAGTGACCCGACAGGGACCTTCTACGAGCAGTACTTC. V is TRBV6-1 and J is TRBJ2-7; 7 nucleotides match TRBD1. V lost 3 bases, J lost 3 bases, and 8 bases stayed unmatched. The V gene's germline CDR1 is MNHNS and CDR2 SASEGT. The CDR3 loop spans 15 amino acids.